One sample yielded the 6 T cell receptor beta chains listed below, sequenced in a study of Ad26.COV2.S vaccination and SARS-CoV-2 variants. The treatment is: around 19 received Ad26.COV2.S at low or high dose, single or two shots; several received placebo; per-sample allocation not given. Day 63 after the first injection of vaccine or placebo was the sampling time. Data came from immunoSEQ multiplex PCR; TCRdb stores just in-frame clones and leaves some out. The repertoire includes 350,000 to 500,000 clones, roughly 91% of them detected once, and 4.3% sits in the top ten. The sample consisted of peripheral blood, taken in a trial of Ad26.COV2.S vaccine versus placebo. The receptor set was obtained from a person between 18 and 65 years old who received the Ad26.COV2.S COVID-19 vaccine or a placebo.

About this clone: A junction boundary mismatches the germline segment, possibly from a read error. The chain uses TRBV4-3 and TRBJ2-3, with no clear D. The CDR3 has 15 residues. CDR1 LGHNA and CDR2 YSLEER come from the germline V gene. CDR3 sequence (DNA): TGCACCAGCAGCCAAGTCCCCTCCCACACAGATACGCAGTATTTT. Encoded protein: CTSSQVPSHTDTQYF.

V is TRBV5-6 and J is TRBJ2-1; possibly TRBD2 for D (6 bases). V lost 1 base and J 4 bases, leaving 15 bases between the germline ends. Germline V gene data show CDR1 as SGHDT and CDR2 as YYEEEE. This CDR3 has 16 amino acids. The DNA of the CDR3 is TGTGCCAGCAGCTTGTACACGGGAGTGGCGTACAATGAGCAGTTCTTC. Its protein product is CASSLYTGVAYNEQFF.

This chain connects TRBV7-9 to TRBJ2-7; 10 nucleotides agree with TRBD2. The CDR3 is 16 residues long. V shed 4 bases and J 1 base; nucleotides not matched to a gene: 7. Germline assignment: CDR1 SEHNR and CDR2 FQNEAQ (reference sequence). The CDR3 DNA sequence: TGTGCCAGCAGCTGGAGCGGGAGGGCCCTTTCCTACGAGCAGTACTTC. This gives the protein CASSWSGRALSYEQYF.

In nucleotides, the CDR3 is TGTGCCAGCAGCCCCGGGCCGACCCTCAGTAGCAATCAGCCCCAGCATTTT. Protein: CASSPGPTLSSNQPQHF. The chain combines TRBV9 with TRBJ1-5; the D is unclear. Germline V gene lookup returns CDR1 SGDLS and CDR2 YYNGEE. This CDR3 has 17 amino acids. V lost 4 bases, J lost 0 bases, and 17 bases lay in between. The full variable domain, in which reference TRBV9 and TRBJ1-5 provide the parts outside the CDR3, is DSGVTQTPKHLITATGQRVTLRCSPRSGDLSVYWYQQSLDQGLQFLIQYYNGEERAKGNILERFSAQQFPDLHSELNLSSLELGDSALYFCASSPGPTLSSNQPQHFGDGTRLSIL.

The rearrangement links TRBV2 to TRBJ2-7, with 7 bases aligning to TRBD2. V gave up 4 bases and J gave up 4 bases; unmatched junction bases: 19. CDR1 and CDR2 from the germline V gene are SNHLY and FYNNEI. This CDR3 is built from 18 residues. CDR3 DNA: TGTGCCAGCAGTGCCGACCCCCTCGTTGGCGGGAGTCCATACGAGCAGTACTTC. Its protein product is CASSADPLVGGSPYEQYF.

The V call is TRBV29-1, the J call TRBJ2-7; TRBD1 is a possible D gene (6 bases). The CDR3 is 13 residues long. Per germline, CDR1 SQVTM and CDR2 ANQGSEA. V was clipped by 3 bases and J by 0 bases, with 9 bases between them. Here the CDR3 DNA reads TGCAGCGTTGAGGGGGACACCTCCTACGAGCAGTACTTC. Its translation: CSVEGDTSYEQYF.